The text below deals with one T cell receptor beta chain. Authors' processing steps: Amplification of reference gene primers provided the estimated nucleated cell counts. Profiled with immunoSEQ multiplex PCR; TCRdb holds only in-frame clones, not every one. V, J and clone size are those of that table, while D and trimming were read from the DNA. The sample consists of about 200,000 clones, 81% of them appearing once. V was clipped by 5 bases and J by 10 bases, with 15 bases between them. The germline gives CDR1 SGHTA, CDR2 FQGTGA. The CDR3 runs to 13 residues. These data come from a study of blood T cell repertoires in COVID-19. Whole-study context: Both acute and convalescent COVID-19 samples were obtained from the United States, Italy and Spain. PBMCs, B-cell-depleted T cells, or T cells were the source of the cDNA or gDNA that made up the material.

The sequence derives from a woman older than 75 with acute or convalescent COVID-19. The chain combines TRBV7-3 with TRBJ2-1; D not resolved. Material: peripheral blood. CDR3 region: CASSPTPAIEQFF. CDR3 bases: TGTGCCAGCAGCCCGACTCCGGCAATAGAGCAGTTCTTC. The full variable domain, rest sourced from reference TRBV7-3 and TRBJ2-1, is GAGVSQTPSNKVTEKGKYVELRCDPISGHTALYWYRQSLGQGPEFLIYFQGTGAADDSGLPNDRFFAVRPEGSVSTLKIQRTERGDSAVYLCASSPTPAIEQFFGPGTRLTVL.